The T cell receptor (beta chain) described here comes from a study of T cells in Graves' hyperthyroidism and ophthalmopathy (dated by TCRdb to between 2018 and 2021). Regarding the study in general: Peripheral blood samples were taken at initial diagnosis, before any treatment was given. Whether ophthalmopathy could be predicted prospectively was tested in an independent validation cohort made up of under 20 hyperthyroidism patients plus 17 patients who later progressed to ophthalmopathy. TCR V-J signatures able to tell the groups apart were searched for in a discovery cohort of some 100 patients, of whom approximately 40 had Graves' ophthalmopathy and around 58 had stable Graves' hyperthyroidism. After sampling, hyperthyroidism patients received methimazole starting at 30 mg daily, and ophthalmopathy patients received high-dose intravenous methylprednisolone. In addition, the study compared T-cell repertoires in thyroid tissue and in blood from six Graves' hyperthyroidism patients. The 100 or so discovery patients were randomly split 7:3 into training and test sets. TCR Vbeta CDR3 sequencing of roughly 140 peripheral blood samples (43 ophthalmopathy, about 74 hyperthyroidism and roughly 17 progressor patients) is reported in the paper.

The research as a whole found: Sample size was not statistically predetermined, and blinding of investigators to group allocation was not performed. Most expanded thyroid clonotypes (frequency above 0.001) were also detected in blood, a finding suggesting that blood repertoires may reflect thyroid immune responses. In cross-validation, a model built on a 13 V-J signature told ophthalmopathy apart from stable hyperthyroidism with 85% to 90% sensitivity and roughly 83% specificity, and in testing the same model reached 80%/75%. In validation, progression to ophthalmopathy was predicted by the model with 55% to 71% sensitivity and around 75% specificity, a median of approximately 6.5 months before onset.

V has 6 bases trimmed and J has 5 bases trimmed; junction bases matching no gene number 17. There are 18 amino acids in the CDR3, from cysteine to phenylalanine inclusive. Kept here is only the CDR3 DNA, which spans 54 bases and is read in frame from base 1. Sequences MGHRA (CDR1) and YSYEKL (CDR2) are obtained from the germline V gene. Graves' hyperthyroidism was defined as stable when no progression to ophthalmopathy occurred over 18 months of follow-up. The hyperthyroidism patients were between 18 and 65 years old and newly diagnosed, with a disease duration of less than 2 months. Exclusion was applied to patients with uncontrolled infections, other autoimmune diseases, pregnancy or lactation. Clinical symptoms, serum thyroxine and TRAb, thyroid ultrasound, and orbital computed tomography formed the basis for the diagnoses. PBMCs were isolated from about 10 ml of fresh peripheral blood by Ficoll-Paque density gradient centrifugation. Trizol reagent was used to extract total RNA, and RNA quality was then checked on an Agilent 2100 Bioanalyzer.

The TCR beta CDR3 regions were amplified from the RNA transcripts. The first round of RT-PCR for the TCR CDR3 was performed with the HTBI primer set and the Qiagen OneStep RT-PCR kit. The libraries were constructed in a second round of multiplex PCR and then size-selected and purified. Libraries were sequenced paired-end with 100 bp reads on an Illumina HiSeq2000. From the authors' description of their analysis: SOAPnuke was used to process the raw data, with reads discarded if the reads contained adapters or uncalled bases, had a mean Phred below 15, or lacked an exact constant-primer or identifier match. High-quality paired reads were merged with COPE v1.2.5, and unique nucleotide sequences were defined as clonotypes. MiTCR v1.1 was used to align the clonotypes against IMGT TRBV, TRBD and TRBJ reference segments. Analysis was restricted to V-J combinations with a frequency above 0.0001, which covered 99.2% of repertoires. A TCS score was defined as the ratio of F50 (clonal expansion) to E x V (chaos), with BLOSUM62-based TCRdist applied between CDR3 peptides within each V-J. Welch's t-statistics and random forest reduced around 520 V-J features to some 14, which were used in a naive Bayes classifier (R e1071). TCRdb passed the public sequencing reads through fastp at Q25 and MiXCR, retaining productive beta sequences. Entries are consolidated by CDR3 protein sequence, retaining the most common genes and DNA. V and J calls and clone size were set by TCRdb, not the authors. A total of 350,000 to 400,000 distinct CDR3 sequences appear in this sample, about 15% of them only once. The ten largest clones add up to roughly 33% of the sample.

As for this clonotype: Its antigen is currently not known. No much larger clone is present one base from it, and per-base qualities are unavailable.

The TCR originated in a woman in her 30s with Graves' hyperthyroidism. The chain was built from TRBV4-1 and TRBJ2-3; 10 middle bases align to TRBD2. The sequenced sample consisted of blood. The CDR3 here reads CASRFWASGSIGGDTQYF. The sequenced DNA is TGCGCCAGCAGGTTTTGGGCTAGCGGGAGTATAGGAGGAGATACGCAGTATTTT.